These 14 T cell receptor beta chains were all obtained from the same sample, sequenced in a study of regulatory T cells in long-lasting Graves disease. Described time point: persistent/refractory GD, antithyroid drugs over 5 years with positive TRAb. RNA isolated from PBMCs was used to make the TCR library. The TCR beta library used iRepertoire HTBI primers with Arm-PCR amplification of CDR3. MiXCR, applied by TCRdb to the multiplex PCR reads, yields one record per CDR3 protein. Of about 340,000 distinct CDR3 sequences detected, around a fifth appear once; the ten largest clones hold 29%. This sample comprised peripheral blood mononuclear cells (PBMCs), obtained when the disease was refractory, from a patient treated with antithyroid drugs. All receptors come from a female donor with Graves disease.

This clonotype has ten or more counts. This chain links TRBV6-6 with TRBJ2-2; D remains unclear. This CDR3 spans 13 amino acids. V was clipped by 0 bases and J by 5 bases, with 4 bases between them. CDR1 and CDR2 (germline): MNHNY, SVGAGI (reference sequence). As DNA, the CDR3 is TGTGCCAGCAGTTACTCGGCTACCGGGGAGCTGTTTTTT. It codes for CASSYSATGELFF.

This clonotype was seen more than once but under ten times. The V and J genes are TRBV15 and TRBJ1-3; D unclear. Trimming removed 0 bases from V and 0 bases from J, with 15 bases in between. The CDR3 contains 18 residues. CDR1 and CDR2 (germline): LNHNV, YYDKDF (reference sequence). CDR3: CATSRDRSGFPSGNTIYF. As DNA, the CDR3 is TGTGCCACCAGCAGAGATCGTTCGGGCTTCCCCTCTGGAAACACCATATATTTT.

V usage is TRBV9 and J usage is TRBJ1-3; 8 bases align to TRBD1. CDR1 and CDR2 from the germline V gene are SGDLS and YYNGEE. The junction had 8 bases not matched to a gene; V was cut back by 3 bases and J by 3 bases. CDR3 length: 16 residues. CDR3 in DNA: TGTGCCAGCAGCGACCGACAGGGGCAGAGTGGAAACACCATATATTTT. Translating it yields CASSDRQGQSGNTIYF.

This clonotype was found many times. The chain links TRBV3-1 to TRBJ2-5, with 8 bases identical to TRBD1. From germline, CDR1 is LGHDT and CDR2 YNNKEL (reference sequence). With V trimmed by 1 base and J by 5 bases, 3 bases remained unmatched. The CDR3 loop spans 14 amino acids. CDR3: CASSQAGGAETQYF. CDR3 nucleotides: TGTGCCAGCAGCCAAGCAGGGGGCGCGGAGACCCAGTACTTC.

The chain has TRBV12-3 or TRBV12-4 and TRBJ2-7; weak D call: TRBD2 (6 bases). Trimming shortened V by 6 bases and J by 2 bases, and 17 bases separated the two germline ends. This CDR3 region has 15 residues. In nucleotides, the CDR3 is TGTGCCAGCAGCCCCCACCGGGACTGGCCCTACGAGCAGTACTTC. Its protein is CASSPHRDWPYEQYF.

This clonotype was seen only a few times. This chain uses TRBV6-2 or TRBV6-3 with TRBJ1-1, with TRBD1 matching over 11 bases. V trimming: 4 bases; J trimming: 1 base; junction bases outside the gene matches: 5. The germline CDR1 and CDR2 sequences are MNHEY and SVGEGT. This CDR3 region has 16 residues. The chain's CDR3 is CASSFRTGGRNTEAFF. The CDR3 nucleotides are TGTGCCAGCAGTTTTCGGACAGGGGGCAGGAACACTGAAGCTTTCTTT.

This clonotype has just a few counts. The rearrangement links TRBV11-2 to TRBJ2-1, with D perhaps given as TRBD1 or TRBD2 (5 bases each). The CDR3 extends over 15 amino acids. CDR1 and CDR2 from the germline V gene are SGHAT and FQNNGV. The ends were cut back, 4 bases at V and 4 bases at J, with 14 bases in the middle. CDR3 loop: CASSSSGTHYNEQFF. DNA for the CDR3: TGTGCCAGCAGCTCCTCCGGGACCCATTACAATGAGCAGTTCTTC. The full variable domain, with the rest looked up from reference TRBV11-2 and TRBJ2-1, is EAGVAQSPRYKIIEKRQSVAFWCNPISGHATLYWYQQILGQGPKLLIQFQNNGVVDDSQLPKDRFSAERLKGVDSTLKIQPAKLEDSAVYLCASSSSGTHYNEQFFGPGTRLTVL.

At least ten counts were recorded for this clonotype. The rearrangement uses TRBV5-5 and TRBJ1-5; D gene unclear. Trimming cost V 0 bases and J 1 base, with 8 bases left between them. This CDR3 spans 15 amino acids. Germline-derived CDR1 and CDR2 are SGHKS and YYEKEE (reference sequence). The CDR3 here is CASSLDGVSNQPQHF. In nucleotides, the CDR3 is TGTGCCAGCAGCTTGGATGGGGTAAGCAATCAGCCCCAGCATTTT.

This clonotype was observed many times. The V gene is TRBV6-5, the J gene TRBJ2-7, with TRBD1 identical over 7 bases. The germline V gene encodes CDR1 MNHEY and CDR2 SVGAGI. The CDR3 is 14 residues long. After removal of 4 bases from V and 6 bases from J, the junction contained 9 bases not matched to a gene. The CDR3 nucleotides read TGTGCCAGCAGTTGGGACAGCCTCCTGGGCGAGCAGTACTTC. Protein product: CASSWDSLLGEQYF.

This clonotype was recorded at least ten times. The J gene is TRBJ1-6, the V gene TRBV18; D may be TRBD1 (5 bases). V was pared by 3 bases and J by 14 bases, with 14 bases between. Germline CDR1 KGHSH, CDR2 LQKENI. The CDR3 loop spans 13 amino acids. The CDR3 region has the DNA TGTGCCAGCTCACCGGGACGAGTGGGATCCCTCCACTTT. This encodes CASSPGRVGSLHF.

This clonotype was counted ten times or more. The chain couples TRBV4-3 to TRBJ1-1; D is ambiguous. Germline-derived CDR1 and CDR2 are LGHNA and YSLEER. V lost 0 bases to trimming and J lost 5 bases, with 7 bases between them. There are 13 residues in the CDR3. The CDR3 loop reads CASSQEPQTEAFF. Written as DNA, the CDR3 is TGCGCCAGCAGCCAAGAGCCCCAGACTGAAGCTTTCTTT.

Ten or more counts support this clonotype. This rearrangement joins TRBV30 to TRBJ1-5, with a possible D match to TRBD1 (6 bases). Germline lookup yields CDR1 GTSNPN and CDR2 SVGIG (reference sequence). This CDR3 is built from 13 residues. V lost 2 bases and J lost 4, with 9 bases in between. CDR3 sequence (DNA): TGTGCCTGGAGTTCTGACAGGAATCAGCCCCAGCATTTT. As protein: CAWSSDRNQPQHF.

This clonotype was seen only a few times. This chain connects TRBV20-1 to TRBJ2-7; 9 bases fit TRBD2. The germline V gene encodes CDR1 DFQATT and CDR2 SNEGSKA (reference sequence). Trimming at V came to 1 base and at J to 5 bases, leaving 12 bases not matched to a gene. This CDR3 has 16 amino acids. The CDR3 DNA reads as TGCAGTGCTAGAGGGGTACCGGCGGGGGGGACTAACGAGCAGTACTTC. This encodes CSARGVPAGGTNEQYF.

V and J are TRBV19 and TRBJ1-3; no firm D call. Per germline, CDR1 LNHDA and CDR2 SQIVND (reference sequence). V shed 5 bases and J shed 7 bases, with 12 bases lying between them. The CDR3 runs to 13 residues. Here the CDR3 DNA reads TGTGCCAGTAGTCCGGAATGGAGGAACACCATATATTTT. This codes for CASSPEWRNTIYF.